This T cell receptor beta chain originates from a study of cytomegalovirus exposure and HLA in healthy donors. Study-wide findings and caveats: Previous analysis showed most TCR beta V segments were productive about 87% or about 30% of the time. Because they were indistinguishable, some V segments, including TRBV6-2 and TRBV6-3, were excluded.

Healthy donors of bone marrow made up the group. Germline loops: CDR1 SNHLY, CDR2 FYNNEI. The CDR3 sequence is 16 residues long. V shed 7 bases and J 0 bases; nucleotides not matched to a gene: 8. Vbeta (60) and Jbeta (13) primers were used in the PCR. TCRdb's table, derived via immunoSEQ multiplex PCR, lists solely in-frame clones and lacks some. The sample yields some 140,000 clones, of which the top ten take up 2%. As concerns this clone: Antigen specificity is unknown.

The source material was PBMCs. The chain uses TRBV2 and TRBJ1-3; 8 bases line up with TRBD1. The sequence came from a woman in her sixties or seventies in good health and CMV-seronegative. The CDR3 DNA reads as TGTGCCAGCACCCCCAGCAGGGGGCTCTCTGGAAACACCATATATTTT. Encoded protein: CASTPSRGLSGNTIYF.